The TCR beta chain described here comes from a study of cytomegalovirus exposure and HLA in healthy donors. The donors were part of the validation cohort of 120 subjects. That cohort was separate from the first cohort, which comprised 550 to 750 subjects. V was shortened by 0 bases and J by 3 bases, with 14 bases between the two germline ends. The length of the CDR3 is 16 residues. The germline gives CDR1 LGHNA, CDR2 YSLEER. Study-level results: High specificity and sensitivity for cytomegalovirus status were reported for the classifier. Rare sequences made up most TCRs, while some public TCRs were found in many donors.

Libraries were prepared by immunoSEQ multiplex PCR; TCRdb keeps only in-frame clonotypes and omits some of them. The table shows about 73,000 clones, with roughly 95% occurring only once. Of note for this clone: Antigen: not known.

The V call is TRBV4-3, the J call TRBJ1-2; D perhaps matches TRBD1 (5 bases). Input material: PBMCs. This clonotype was sampled from a man younger than 35 in good health and CMV-seronegative. CDR3 sequence (DNA): TGCGCCAGCAGCCAAGAGGTAGACAGTCTCGACTATGGCTACACCTTC. It translates to CASSQEVDSLDYGYTF.